What follows are 5 T cell receptor beta chains derived from one specimen sequenced in a study of shared clonotypes between healthy human individuals. The naive CD8 subset, CD45RO-negative cells positively selected for CCR7, excluded terminally differentiated effector memory CD45RA+ cells. Generated by immunoSEQ multiplex PCR, the TCRdb table keeps only in-frame clones and is missing some. The sample yields some 2.1 million clones, just over 90% seen once. Material for sequencing was naive CD8+ T cells from PBMCs. The source of these receptors is a man aged 18 to 30 in good health. Some clones in this sample may be carry-over from other donors' samples.

The chain joins TRBV10-3 to TRBJ2-5; 10 nucleotides agree with TRBD2. Germline CDR1 is ENHRY and CDR2 is SYGVKD. Trimming cost V 0 bases and J 3 bases; bases outside gene matches: 10. This CDR3 contains 18 residues. The CDR3 coding sequence is TGTGCCATCAGTGAGTCAGTCCTGGCTAGCGGGAGTAAAGAGACCCAGTACTTC. Amino acid sequence: CAISESVLASGSKETQYF.

This clone was counted once. This chain links TRBV11-2 with TRBJ2-3; D gene uncertain. Germline V gene lookup returns CDR1 SGHAT and CDR2 FQNNGV. Trimming took 1 base from V and 7 from J, leaving 9 bases between them. The CDR3 consists of 13 residues. The CDR3 bases are TGTGCCAGCAGCTTAGCGGCTATTCATACGCAGTATTTT. This sequence encodes CASSLAAIHTQYF.

This chain links TRBV5-1 with TRBJ2-6; D is unclear. Germline V gene data show CDR1 as SGHRS and CDR2 as YFSETQ. This CDR3 spans 19 amino acids. Trimming pared 1 base from V and 0 bases from J, leaving 17 bases between. This CDR3 is CASSLIDTWMSSGANVLTF. In DNA form, the CDR3 reads TGCGCCAGCAGCTTGATCGACACCTGGATGAGCTCTGGGGCCAACGTCCTGACTTTC. Using reference TRBV5-1 and TRBJ2-6 for the parts outside the CDR3, the full variable domain is KAGVTQTPRYLIKTRGQQVTLSCSPISGHRSVSWYQQTPGQGLQFLFEYFSETQRNKGNFPGRFSGRQFSNSRSEMNVSTLELGDSALYLCASSLIDTWMSSGANVLTFGAGSRLTVL.

The chain links TRBV6-6 to TRBJ2-3; the D gene could be TRBD1 or TRBD2 (5 bases each). V was trimmed by 2 bases and J by 3 bases, leaving 6 bases between them. The CDR3 runs to 13 residues. From germline, CDR1 is MNHNY and CDR2 SVGAGI (reference sequence). CDR3 sequence: CASSYEGTDTQYF. CDR3 DNA: TGTGCCAGCAGTTACGAGGGGACAGATACGCAGTATTTT.

V is TRBV2 and J is TRBJ2-7, with 8 bases lining up with TRBD1. This CDR3 region has 17 residues. Unmatched junction bases numbered 9, after V lost 2 bases and J lost 0 bases. In germline, CDR1 is SNHLY, CDR2 FYNNEI. CDR3 in DNA: TGTGCCAGCAGTGAATACAGGCGACAGGGGATCTCCTACGAGCAGTACTTC. This sequence encodes CASSEYRRQGISYEQYF.